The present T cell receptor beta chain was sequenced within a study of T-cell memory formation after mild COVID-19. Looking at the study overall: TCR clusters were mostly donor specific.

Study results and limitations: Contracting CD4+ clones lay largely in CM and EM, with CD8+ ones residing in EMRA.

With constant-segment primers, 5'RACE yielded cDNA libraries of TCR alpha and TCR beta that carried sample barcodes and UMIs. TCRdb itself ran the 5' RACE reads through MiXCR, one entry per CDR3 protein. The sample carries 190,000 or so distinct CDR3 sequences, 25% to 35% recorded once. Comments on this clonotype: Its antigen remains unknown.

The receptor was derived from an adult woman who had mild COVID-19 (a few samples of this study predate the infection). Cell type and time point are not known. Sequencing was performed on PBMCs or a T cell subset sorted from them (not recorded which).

The CDR3 spells CASSEGRYYEQYF. As DNA, the CDR3 is TGTGCCAGCAGTGAAGGGAGGTACTACGAGCAGTACTTC. The V and J genes are TRBV2 and TRBJ2-7, with TRBD2 as a possible D gene (5 bases). Trimming shortened V by 1 base and J by 3 bases, and 7 bases separated the two germline ends. This CDR3 has 13 amino acids. Germline V lookup: CDR1 SNHLY, CDR2 FYNNEI. The whole variable domain, remainder taken from reference TRBV2 and TRBJ2-7, is EPEVTQTPSHQVTQMGQEVILRCVPISNHLYFYWYRQILGQKVEFLVSFYNNEISEKSEIFDDQFSVERPDGSNFTLKIRSTKLEDSAMYFCASSEGRYYEQYFGPGTRLTVT.